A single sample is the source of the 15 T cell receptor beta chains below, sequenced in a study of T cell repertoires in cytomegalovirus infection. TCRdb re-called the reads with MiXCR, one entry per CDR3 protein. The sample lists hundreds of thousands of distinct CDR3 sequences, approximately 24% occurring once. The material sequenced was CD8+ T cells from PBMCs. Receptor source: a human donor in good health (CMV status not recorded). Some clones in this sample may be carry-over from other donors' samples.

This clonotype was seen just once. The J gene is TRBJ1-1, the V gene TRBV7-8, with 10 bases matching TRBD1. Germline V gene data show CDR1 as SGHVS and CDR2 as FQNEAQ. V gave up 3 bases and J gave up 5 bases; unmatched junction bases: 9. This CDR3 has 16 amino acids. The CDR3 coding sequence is TGTGCCAGCAGCTTTATCCGGGACAGGGGCGATACTGAAGCTTTCTTT. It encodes CASSFIRDRGDTEAFF.

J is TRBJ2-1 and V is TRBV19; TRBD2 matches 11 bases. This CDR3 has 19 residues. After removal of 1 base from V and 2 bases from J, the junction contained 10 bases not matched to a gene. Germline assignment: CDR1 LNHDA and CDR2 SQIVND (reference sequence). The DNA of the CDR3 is TGTGCCAGTAGTATAGTCCATCTAGCGGGGGGTCCCACCTACAATGAGCAGTTCTTC. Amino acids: CASSIVHLAGGPTYNEQFF.

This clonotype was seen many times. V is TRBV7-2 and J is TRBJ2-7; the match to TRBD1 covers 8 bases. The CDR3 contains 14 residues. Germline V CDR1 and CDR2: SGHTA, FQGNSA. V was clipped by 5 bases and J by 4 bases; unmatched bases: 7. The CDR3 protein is CASSPSRTGYEQYV. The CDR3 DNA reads TGTGCCAGCAGCCCCTCCCGGACAGGGTACGAGCAGTACGTC.

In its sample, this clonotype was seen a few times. DNA for the CDR3: TGTGCCAGCAGTGGAGGGACAGGGAGCCCAGATACGCAGTATTTT. Its translation: CASSGGTGSPDTQYF. This chain connects TRBV2 to TRBJ2-3, with 9 positions matching TRBD1. The CDR3 length is 15 residues. The V segment lost 4 bases and the J segment 4 bases; nucleotides outside the gene matches: 6. From germline, CDR1 is SNHLY and CDR2 FYNNEI. The entire variable domain, with the rest obtained from reference TRBV2 and TRBJ2-3, is as follows: EPEVTQTPSHQVTQMGQEVILRCVPISNHLYFYWYRQILGQKVEFLVSFYNNEISEKSEIFDDQFSVERPDGSNFTLKIRSTKLEDSAMYFCASSGGTGSPDTQYFGPGTRLTVL.

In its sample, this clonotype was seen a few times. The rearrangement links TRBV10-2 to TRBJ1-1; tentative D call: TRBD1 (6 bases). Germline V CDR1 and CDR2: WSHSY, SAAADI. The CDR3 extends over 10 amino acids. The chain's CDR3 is CGSQGIQAFF. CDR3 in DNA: TGCGGCTCCCAGGGGATCCAGGCTTTCTTT.

CDR3 bases: TGTGCCAGCAGTTTGTACGAGTCTAACGAGCAGTACGTC. Protein product: CASSLYESNEQYV. The chain combines TRBV12-3 or TRBV12-4 with TRBJ2-7; D uncertain. The length of the CDR3 is 13 residues. V was trimmed by 3 bases and J by 5 bases, leaving 11 bases between them.

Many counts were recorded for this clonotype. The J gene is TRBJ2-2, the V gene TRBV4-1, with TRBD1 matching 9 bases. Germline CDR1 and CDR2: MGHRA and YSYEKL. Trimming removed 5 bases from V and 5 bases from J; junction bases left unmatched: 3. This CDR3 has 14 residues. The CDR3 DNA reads TGCGCCAGCAGCAAGGGGACAGGGACCGGGGAGCTGTTTTTT. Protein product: CASSKGTGTGELFF.

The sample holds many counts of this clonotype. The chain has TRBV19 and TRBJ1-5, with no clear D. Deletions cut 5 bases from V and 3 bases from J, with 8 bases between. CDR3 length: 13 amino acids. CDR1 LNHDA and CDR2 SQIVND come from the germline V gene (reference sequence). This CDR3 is CASSSGLNQPQHF. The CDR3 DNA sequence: TGTGCCAGTAGTTCAGGTCTCAATCAGCCCCAGCATTTT.

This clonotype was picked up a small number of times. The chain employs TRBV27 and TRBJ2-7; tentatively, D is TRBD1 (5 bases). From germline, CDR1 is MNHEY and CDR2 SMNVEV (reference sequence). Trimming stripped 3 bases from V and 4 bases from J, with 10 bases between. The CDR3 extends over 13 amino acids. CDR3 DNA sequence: TGTGCCAGCAGTTTTGGGGCTAAGTACGAGCAGTACTTC. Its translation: CASSFGAKYEQYF.

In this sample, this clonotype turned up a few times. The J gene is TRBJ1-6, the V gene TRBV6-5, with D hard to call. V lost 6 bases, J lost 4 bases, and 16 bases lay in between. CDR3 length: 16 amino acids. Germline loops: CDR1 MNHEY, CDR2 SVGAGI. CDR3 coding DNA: TGTGCCAGCAGCCCCACCCCGGGGAGGTATAATTCACCCCTCCACTTT. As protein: CASSPTPGRYNSPLHF.

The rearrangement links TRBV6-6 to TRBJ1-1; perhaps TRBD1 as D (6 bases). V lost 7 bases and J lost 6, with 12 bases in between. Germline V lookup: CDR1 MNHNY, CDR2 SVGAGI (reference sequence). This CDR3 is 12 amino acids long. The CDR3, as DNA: TGTGCCAGCACTACGGGGGGCCCTGAAGCTTTCTTT. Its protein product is CASTTGGPEAFF.

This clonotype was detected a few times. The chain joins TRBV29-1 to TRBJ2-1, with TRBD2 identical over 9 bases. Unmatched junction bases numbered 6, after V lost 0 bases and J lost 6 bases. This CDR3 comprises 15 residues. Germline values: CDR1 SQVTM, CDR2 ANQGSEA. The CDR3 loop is CSVEDRASGANEQFF. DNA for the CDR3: TGCAGCGTTGAAGATCGGGCTAGCGGGGCCAATGAGCAGTTCTTC.

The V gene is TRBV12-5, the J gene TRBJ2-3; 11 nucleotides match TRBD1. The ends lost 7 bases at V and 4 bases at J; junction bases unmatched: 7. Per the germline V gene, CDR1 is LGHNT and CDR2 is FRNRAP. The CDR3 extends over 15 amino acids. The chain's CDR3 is CASALDRGHPDTQYF. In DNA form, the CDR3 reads TGTGCTAGTGCCTTGGACAGGGGGCACCCAGATACGCAGTATTTT.

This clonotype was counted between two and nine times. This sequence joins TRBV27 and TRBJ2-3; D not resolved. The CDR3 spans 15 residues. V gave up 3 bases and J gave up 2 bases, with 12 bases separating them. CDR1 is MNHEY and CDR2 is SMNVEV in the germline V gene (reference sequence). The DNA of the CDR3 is TGTGCCAGCAGTTTTATCAGACAAGTCACAGATACGCAGTATTTT. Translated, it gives CASSFIRQVTDTQYF.

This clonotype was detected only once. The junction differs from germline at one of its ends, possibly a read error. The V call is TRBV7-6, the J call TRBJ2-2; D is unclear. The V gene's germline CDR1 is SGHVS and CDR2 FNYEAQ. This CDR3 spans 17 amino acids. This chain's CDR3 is CTSSSPLRQKNTGELFF. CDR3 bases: TGTACCAGCAGCTCCCCCCTTAGGCAAAAGAACACCGGGGAGCTGTTTTTT.